This T cell receptor (beta chain) was obtained from a study of CD8+CD57+ T cells in acquired aplastic anemia. Looking at the study overall: Yields of DNA that came from sorted CD4+ and CD8+ cells averaged approximately 3.5 ug.

Findings of the study overall: Common to patients and controls were 25 to 30 CD8+ CDR3 sequences.

For CDR3 and TCR beta VDJ profiling, genomic DNA was the template used. Using its own MiXCR run on the reads, TCRdb lists one record per CDR3 protein. The top ten hold around 2.9% of the sample, which has more than 150,000 distinct CDR3 sequences, 46% seen once. For this clonotype: Its antigen is not identified.

The V and J ends lost 8 bases and 5 bases respectively, with 16 bases between them. Germline lookup yields CDR1 SNHLY and CDR2 FYNNEI. The length of the CDR3 is 15 residues. Sequenced material: sorted CD4+, CD8+, or CD8+CD57+ T cells (not recorded which) from PBMCs. V and J are TRBV2 and TRBJ1-6; D uncertain. The clonotype was recovered from a human donor in good health. The CDR3 spells CASSARVVDNSPLHF. The CDR3 DNA reads TGTGCCAGCTCCGCACGGGTCGTCGATAATTCACCCCTCCACTTT.